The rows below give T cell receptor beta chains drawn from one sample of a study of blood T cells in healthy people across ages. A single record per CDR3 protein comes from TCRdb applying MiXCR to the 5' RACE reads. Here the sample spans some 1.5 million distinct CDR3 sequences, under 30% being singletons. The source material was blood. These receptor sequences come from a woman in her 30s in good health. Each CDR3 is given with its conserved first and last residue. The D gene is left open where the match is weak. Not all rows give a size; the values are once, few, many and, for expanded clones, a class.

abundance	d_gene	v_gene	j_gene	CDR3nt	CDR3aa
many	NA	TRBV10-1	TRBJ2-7	TGCGCGAGCGGAACCGGGACATCTATCCACGAGCAGTACTTC	CASGTGTSIHEQYF
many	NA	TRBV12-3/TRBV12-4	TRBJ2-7	TGTGCCAGCAGCTCACGGGGAGTCATTGACGAGCAGTACTTC	CASSSRGVIDEQYF
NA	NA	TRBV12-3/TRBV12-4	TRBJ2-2	TGTGTCAGCAGTTCCCCCCCAGGCGGGGAGCTGTTTTTT	CVSSSPPGGELFF
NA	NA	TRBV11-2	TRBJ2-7	TGTGCCAGCAGCTTAGATCACACAGGGTACAATGAGCAGTACTTC	CASSLDHTGYNEQYF
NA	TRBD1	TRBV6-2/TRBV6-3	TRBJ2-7	TGTGCCAACAGCTCGGGACAGGTAACCTACGAGCAGTACTTC	CANSSGQVTYEQYF
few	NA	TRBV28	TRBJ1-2	TGTGCCAGCAGGCGGGACCTGCGTAACTATGGCTACACCTTC	CASRRDLRNYGYTF
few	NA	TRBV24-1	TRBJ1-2	TGTGCCACCAGTGATCCCGACAGACCCTATTGCGGCTACACCTTC	CATSDPDRPYCGYTF
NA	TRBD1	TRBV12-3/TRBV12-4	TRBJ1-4	TGTGCCAGCAGCATGATGACAGGGTTCAATGAAAAACTGTTTTTT	CASSMMTGFNEKLFF
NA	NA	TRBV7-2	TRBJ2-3	TGTGCCAGCCCTCCTCCGTCCACCCCAGATAGGCAGTATTTT	CASPPPSTPDRQYF
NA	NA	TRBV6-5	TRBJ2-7	TGTGCCAGCAGTTACTCTGGCAGGGGGGGCTCCTACGAGCAGTACTTC	CASSYSGRGGSYEQYF
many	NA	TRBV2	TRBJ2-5	TGTGCCAGCAGGGTAGAGATTCGAGAGACCCAGTACTTC	CASRVEIRETQYF
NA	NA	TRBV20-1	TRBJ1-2	TGCAGTGCTAGGCCAGGGATCGACTATGGCTACACCTTC	CSARPGIDYGYTF
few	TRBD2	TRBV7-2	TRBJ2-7	TGTGCCAGCAGCTATGGGACTAGCGGGTTCTACGAGCAGTACTTC	CASSYGTSGFYEQYF
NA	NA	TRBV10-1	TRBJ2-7	TGCGCCAGCAGCGGACCTCCGGGCGAGCAGTACTTC	CASSGPPGEQYF
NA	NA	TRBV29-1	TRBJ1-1	TGCAGCGTTGAATCCTCGGGACACCTCACTGAAGCTTTCTTT	CSVESSGHLTEAFF
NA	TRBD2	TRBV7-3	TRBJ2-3	TGTGCCAGCAGCTCGGGACTAGCGGGGGTTAACACAGATACGCAGTATTTT	CASSSGLAGVNTDTQYF
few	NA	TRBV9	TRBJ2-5	TGTGCCAGCAGCATACCGGACGGGGCGGAGACCCAGTACTTC	CASSIPDGAETQYF
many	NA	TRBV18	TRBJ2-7	TGTGCCAGCTCACTTGGGACTGGCTACTACGAGCAGTACTTC	CASSLGTGYYEQYF
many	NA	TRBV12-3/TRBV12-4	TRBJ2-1	TGTGCCAGCAGCCAGAGGTTGGGGGTAAATGAGCAGTTCTTC	CASSQRLGVNEQFF
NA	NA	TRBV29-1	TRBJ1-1	TGCAGCGCTCGACGTTACGTGAACACTGAAGCTTTCTTT	CSARRYVNTEAFF
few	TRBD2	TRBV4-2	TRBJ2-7	TGTGCCAGCAGCCCAACTAGCGGGGGGAACTACGAGCAGTACTTC	CASSPTSGGNYEQYF
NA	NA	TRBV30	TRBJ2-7	TGTGCCTGGGGAAGGGAATCCTACGAGCAGTACTTC	CAWGRESYEQYF
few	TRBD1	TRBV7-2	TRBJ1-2	TGTGCCAGCAGCTTAGAAGGTTACAGGGGTGGTGGCTACACCTTC	CASSLEGYRGGGYTF